This T cell receptor (beta chain) was recovered during a study of cytomegalovirus exposure and HLA in healthy donors. Study-level information: As an earlier analysis found, some 170 million T cells yielded about 120 million unique TCR beta sequences. Study-level results: An analysis done earlier found most TCR beta V segments productive about 87% or about 30% of the time. A later analysis showed that HLA-associated TCR beta chains had undergone more clonal expansion than equally common others. Solely CMV serostatus was available to characterize immune exposure.

As for this clone: Its cognate antigen is unknown.

The PCR made use of 60 Vbeta and 13 Jbeta primers. The protocol was immunoSEQ multiplex PCR, while the TCRdb copy is restricted to in-frame clones and leaves out a portion. This sample has approximately 85,000 clones, with 62% found just once. Germline assignment: CDR1 MNHEY and CDR2 SVGAGI. The CDR3 is made up of 15 amino acids. V lost 0 bases, J lost 6 bases, and 6 bases stayed unmatched. The receptor was isolated from a woman in her 30s in good health and CMV-seropositive. The rearrangement links TRBV6-5 to TRBJ1-2; TRBD1 matches 8 bases. Sequenced input: PBMCs. The CDR3 here is CASSYSEGGQDGYTF. The CDR3 DNA is TGTGCCAGCAGTTACTCGGAAGGGGGACAGGATGGCTACACCTTC.